Here is one T cell receptor beta chain with its context. The record originates from a study of control samples from healthy donors and cancer patients. Repertoires were generated with immunoSEQ multiplex PCR, while TCRdb's copy carries only in-frame clones and drops some. The data show roughly 170,000 clones, more than 85% seen once. V lost 4 bases and J lost 1, with 16 bases in between. The germline V gene has CDR1 MNHEY and CDR2 SVGAGI. There are 16 residues in the CDR3. The chain employs TRBV6-5 and TRBJ1-1, with TRBD1 as a possible D gene (6 bases). The source material was blood. The origin of this receptor is a woman aged 40 to 49 in good health. The CDR3 here is CASSSPRGAGNTEAFF. CDR3 in DNA: TGTGCCAGCAGTTCCCCCCGGGGGGCTGGGAACACTGAAGCTTTCTTT.